This is a list of T cell receptor beta chains from one sample in a study of response to subunit inactivated influenza vaccine. TCRdb fed the RT-PCR reads into MiXCR, producing one record per CDR3 protein. The sample lists about 180,000 distinct CDR3 sequences, roughly 10% occurring once. The sample was CD8+ T cells sorted from PBMCs, taken roughly 24 months after vaccination. These receptors were collected from a man between 45 and 75 years old who received an inactivated influenza vaccine. Both conserved end residues are part of each CDR3. D genes are given only for firm matches. Size tells how often a clone was seen (once, few, many) or the class of an expanded clone, and some rows leave it out.

V gene	clone size	J gene	D gene	CDR3 DNA	CDR3 protein
TRBV30	few	TRBJ2-3	TRBD1	TGTGCCTGGAGTCTCGGAATGGACAGGGACCGCACAGATACGCAGTATTTT	CAWSLGMDRDRTDTQYF
TRBV4-2	few	TRBJ2-7	TRBD2	TGTGCCAGCAGCCCCGGGACTACCATTAGCTACGAGCAGTACTTC	CASSPGTTISYEQYF
TRBV20-1	NA	TRBJ2-5	TRBD1	TGCTGTGCTAGAGATGAAACCGGGACAGTTGAAGAGACCCAGTACTTC	CCARDETGTVEETQYF
TRBV29-1	NA	TRBJ1-2	NA	TGCAGCGTAGTTCACGCGCCATATGGCTACACCTTC	CSVVHAPYGYTF
TRBV28	NA	TRBJ1-6	NA	TGTGCCAGCAGTTACCGATCCGGGAATCCCCATAATTCACCCCTCCACTTT	CASSYRSGNPHNSPLHF
TRBV7-9	few	TRBJ2-1	TRBD2	TGTGCCAGCAGCGTTAGCGGGAGGGAATTTGAGCAGTTCTTC	CASSVSGREFEQFF
TRBV28	few	TRBJ2-1	TRBD2	TGTGCCAGCAGTAAGGGACTAGCGGAGATCTACAATGAGCAGTTCTTC	CASSKGLAEIYNEQFF
TRBV6-5	NA	TRBJ2-1	TRBD2	TGTGCCAGCAGTTTACTAGCGGAGAGCTCCTACAATGAGCAGTTCTTC	CASSLLAESSYNEQFF
TRBV27	few	TRBJ2-7	NA	TGTGCCAGCAGTTTATTCAGCCCCTCCTACGAGCAGTACTTC	CASSLFSPSYEQYF
TRBV12-3/TRBV12-4	NA	TRBJ2-7	NA	TGTGCCAGCAGAGGGGGGGCCTACGAGCAGTACTTC	CASRGGAYEQYF
TRBV24-1	NA	TRBJ2-4	NA	TGTGCCACCAGTGATTTTCGGGACGGGGCAAACATTCAGTACTTC	CATSDFRDGANIQYF
TRBV6-5	NA	TRBJ1-6	TRBD1	TGTGCCAGCAGTTTATGGCAGGGGGAAGGAAATTCACCCCTCCACTTT	CASSLWQGEGNSPLHF
TRBV7-8	NA	TRBJ1-1	NA	TGTGCCAGCAGCTCCCCAAGGGGAGCGCTTCGCACTGAAGCTTTCTTT	CASSSPRGALRTEAFF
TRBV19	NA	TRBJ2-5	NA	TGTGCCAGTAGGAACTCACACCGGTACCAAGAGACCCAGTACTTC	CASRNSHRYQETQYF
TRBV19	NA	TRBJ2-7	NA	TGTGCCAGTAGTACCGCCTGGTCCTACGAGCAGTACTTC	CASSTAWSYEQYF
TRBV13	NA	TRBJ2-3	NA	TGTGCCAGCAGCTTATATTCCGACACAGATACGCAGTATTTT	CASSLYSDTDTQYF
TRBV4-3	NA	TRBJ2-7	TRBD2	TGCGCCAGCAGCCAAATTACCGGGACTAGCATCTACGAGCAGTACTTC	CASSQITGTSIYEQYF
TRBV10-3	few	TRBJ2-1	NA	TGTGCCATCAGTGACCCCGCGGACTCCGACTCCTACAATGAGCAGTTCTTC	CAISDPADSDSYNEQFF
TRBV12-3/TRBV12-4	many	TRBJ2-1	NA	TGTGCCAGCAGCCCTACTGCCTTTTACAATGAGCAGTTCTTC	CASSPTAFYNEQFF
TRBV7-9	few	TRBJ2-3	TRBD1	TGTGCCAGCTGGACAGGGGGATTCAGTGGTCGGGATACGCAGTATTTT	CASWTGGFSGRDTQYF
TRBV10-3	NA	TRBJ2-1	NA	TGTGCCATCAGTGAGTCGGCTAGCGCGAGCTGGGGGGAGCAGTTCTTC	CAISESASASWGEQFF
TRBV20-1	few	TRBJ2-7	NA	TGCAGTGCTAGAGGGGCTTACTACGAGCAGTACTTC	CSARGAYYEQYF
TRBV6-2/TRBV6-3	many	TRBJ2-6	NA	TGTGCCAGCACCGATCCCAGGGTATATGTAACCTCTGGGGCCAACGTCCTGACTTTC	CASTDPRVYVTSGANVLTF
TRBV7-9	many	TRBJ2-3	NA	TGTGCCAGCAGCAAAGCGGCCCCTACAGATACGCAGTATTTT	CASSKAAPTDTQYF
TRBV12-3/TRBV12-4	few	TRBJ2-3	NA	TGTGCCAGCAGTTTCCGCTTTGGCGCAGATACGCAGTATTTT	CASSFRFGADTQYF
TRBV20-1	many	TRBJ2-1	NA	TGCAGTGCCCAACCCAATGAGCAGTTCTTC	CSAQPNEQFF
TRBV28	few	TRBJ2-3	NA	TGTGCCAGCAGTTTAATCGAGACTAGCACAGATACGCAGTATTTT	CASSLIETSTDTQYF